Listed below are T cell receptor beta chains from one sample, sequenced in a study of shared clonotypes between healthy human individuals. Clones were sequenced by immunoSEQ multiplex PCR, and TCRdb holds only the in-frame ones, with some missing. The data contain 2 million to 2.5 million clones, about nine tenths of them singletons. The source material was naive CD4+ T cells from PBMCs. The receptors derive from a man between 18 and 29 years old in good health. Some clones in this sample may be carry-over from other donors' samples. CDR3s include the opening cysteine and the closing phenylalanine or tryptophan.

v_call,cdr3_aa
TRBV6-6,CASGGTGLGEQYF
TRBV27,CASSSLRGNLNTEAFF
TRBV27,CATALLAADTQYF
TRBV5-1,CASSLATGLNTEAFF
TRBV6-6,CASSYQGRETQYF
TRBV5-1,CASSSDLGGEQFF
TRBV10-3,CAISDRTRDRGEKLFF
TRBV11-3,CASSSQGWGTQYF
TRBV5-1,CASSPGDRGFGETQYF
TRBV18,CASSPTALDTQYF
TRBV2,CASSEAWGTGNQPQHF
TRBV28,CASSFSQGTYEQYF
TRBV7-2,CASSWTGPYEQYF
TRBV19,CASSSFDFTGSFLSTGELFF
TRBV4-1,CASSRGGTNQETQYF
TRBV5-6,CASSPGWGARNTGELFF
TRBV2,CASSPTGGRQPQHF
TRBV10-3,CAISESVMTDNGNTIYF
TRBV7-3,CASSLEGAYEQYF
TRBV7-2,CASSVFGGGREQYF
TRBV6-5,CASSSSTDTQYF
TRBV7-9,CASSLGDGDFEQFF